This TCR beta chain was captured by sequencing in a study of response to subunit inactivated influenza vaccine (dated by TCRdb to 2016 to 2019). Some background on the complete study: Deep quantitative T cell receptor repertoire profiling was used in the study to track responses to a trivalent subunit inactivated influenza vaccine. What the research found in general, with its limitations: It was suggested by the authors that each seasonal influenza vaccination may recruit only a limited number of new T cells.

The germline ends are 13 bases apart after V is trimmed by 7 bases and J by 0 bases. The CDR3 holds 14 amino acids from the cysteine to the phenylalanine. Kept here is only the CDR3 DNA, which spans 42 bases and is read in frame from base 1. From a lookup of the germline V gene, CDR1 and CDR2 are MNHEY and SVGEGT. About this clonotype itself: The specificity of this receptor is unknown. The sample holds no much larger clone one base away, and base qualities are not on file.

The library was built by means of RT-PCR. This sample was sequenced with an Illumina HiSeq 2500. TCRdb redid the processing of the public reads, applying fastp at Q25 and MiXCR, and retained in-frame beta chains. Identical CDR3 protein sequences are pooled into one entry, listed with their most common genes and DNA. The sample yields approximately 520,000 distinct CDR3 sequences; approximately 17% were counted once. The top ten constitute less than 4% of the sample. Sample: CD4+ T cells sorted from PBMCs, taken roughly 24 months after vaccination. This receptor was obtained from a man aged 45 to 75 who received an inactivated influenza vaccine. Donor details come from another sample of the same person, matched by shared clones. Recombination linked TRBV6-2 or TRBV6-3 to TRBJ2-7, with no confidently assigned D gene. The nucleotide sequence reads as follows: TGTGCCAGCATTAAGAATGGGCTCTCCTACGAGCAGTACTTC. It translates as CASIKNGLSYEQYF.